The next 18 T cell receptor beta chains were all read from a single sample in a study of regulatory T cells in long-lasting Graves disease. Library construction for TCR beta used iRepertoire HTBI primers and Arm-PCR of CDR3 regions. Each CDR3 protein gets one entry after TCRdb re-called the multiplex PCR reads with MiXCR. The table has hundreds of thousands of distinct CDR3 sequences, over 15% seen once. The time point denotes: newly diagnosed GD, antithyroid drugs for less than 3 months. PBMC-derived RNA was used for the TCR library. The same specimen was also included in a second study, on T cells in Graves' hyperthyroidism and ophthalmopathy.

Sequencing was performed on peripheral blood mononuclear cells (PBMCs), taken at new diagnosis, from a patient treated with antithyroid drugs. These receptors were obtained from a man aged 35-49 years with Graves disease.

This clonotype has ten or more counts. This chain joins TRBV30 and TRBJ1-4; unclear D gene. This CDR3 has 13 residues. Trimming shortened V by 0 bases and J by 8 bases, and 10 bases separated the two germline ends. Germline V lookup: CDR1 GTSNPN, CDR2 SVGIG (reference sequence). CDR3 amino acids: CAWSVKGVEKLFF. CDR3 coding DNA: TGTGCCTGGAGTGTAAAGGGCGTCGAAAAACTGTTTTTT.

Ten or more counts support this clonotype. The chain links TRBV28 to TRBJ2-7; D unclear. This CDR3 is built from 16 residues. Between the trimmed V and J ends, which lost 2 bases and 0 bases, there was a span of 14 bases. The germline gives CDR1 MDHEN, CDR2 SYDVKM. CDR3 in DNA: TGTGCCAGCAGTTTAGGCGGAGAAACGTCCTCCTACGAGCAGTACTTC. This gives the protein CASSLGGETSSYEQYF.

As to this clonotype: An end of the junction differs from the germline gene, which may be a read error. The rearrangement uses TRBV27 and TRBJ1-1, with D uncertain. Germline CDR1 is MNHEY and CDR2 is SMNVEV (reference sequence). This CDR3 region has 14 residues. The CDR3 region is CASSSPAMNTEASF. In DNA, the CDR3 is TGTGCCAGCAGTAGTCCGGCTATGAACACTGAAGCTTCCTTT.

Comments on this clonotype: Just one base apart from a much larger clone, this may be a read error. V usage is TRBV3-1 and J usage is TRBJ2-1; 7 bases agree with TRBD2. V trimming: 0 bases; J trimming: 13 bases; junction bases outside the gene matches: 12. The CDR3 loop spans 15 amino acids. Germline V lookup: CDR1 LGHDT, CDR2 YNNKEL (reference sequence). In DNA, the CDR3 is TGTGCCAGCAGCCAAGAGCGGGGGATCCAACAGACCCAGTTCTTC. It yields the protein CASSQERGIQQTQFF.

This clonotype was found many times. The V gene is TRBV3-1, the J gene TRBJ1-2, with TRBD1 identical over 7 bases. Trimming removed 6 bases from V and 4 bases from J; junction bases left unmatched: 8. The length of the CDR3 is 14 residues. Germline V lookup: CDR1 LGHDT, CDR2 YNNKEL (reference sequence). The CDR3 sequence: CASSQGEAVYGYTF. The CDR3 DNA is TGTGCCAGCAGTCAGGGGGAGGCTGTCTATGGCTACACCTTC.

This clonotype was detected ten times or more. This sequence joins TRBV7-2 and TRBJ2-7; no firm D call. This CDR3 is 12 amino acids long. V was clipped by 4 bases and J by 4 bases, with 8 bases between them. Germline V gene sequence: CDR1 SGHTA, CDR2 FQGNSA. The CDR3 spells CASSSTLYEQYF. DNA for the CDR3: TGTGCCAGCAGCTCGACCCTGTACGAGCAGTACTTC.

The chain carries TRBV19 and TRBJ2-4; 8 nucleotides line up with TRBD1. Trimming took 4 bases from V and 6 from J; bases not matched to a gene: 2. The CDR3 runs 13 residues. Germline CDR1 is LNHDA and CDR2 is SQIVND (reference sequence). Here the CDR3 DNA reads TGTGCCAGTAGTAGTGACAGGGGAAACATTCAGTACTTC. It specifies CASSSDRGNIQYF. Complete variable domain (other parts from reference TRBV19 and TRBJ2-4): DGGITQSPKYLFRKEGQNVTLSCEQNLNHDAMYWYRQDPGQGLRLIYYSQIVNDFQKGDIAEGYSVSREKKESFPLTVTSAQKNPTAFYLCASSSDRGNIQYFGAGTRLSVL.

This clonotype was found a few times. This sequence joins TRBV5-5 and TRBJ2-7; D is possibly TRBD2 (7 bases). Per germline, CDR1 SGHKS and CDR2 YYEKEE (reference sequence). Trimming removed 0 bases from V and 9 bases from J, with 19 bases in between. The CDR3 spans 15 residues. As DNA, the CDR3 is TGTGCCAGCAGCTTGGGGGGGGGGGGCCGTACGACGCAGTACTTC. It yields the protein CASSLGGGGRTTQYF.

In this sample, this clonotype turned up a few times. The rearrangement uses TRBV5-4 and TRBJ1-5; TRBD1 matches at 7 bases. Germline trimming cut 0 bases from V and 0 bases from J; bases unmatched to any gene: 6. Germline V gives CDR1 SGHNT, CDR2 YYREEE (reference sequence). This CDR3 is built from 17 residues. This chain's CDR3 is CASSLGGTAHSNQPQHF. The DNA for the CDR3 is TGTGCCAGCAGCTTGGGAGGGACAGCACATAGCAATCAGCCCCAGCATTTT.

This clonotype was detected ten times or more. The DNA of the CDR3 is TGTGCCAGCATAGGACGGAGCTCCTATAATTCACCCCTCCACTTT. It specifies CASIGRSSYNSPLHF. The chain links TRBV6-1 to TRBJ1-6; D gene ambiguous. Trimming pared 7 bases from V and 0 bases from J, leaving 10 bases between. The germline CDR1 and CDR2 sequences are MNHNS and SASEGT. The CDR3 loop spans 15 amino acids.

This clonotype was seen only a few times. In nucleotides, the CDR3 is TGTGCCAGCAGCTACAGGGGGAGAAGTTACGAGCAGTACTTC. As protein: CASSYRGRSYEQYF. The chain recombines TRBV3-1 with TRBJ2-7; 8 bases are a match to TRBD1. The CDR3 consists of 14 residues. The germline V gene has CDR1 LGHDT and CDR2 YNNKEL (reference sequence). J lost 4 bases, V lost 5 bases, and 7 bases had no gene match.

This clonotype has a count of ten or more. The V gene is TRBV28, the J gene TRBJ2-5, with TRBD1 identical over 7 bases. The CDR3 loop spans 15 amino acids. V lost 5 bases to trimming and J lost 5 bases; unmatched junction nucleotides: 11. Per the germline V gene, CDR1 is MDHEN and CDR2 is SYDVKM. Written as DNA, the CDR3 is TGTGCCAGCAGTCGACCTACAGGGGCCGGGGAGACCCAGTACTTC. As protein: CASSRPTGAGETQYF.

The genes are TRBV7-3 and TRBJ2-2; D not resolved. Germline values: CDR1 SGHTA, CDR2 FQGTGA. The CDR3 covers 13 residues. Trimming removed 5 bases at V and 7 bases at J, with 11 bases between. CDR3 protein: CASSPIADGELFF. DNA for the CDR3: TGTGCCAGCAGCCCCATTGCCGACGGGGAGCTGTTTTTT.

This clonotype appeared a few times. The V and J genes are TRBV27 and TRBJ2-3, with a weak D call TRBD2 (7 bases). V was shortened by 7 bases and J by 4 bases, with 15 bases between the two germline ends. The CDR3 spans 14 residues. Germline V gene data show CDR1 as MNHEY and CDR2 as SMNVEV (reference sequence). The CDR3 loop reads CASKDGGGSDTQYF. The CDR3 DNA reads TGTGCCAGCAAGGATGGCGGGGGCTCAGATACGCAGTATTTT.

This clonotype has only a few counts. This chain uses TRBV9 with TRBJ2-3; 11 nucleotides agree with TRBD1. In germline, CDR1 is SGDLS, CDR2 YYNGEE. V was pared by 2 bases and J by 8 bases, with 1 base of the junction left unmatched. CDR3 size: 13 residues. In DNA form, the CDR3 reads TGTGCCAGCAGCGTCGGACAGGGGGCTACGCAGTATTTT. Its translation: CASSVGQGATQYF.

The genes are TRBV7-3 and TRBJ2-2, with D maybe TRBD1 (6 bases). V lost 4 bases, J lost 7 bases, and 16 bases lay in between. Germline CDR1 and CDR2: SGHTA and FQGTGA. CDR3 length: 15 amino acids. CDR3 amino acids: CASSYGTFDGGELFF. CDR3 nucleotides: TGTGCCAGCAGCTACGGGACATTCGACGGCGGGGAGCTGTTTTTT.

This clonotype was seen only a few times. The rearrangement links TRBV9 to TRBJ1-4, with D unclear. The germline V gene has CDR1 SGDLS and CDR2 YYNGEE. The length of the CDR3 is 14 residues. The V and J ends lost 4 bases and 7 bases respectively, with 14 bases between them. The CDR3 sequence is CASSRDPLGEKLFF. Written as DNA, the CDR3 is TGTGCCAGCAGCCGGGATCCTCTGGGTGAAAAACTGTTTTTT.

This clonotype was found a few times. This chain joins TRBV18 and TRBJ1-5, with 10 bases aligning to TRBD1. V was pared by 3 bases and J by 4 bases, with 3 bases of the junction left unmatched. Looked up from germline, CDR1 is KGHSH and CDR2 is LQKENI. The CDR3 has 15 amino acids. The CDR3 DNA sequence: TGTGCCAGCTCACCGGGACAGGGGATGAATCAGCCCCAGCATTTT. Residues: CASSPGQGMNQPQHF.